This T cell receptor beta chain stems from a study of cytomegalovirus exposure and HLA in healthy donors. Study-wide points: Sequence variants that were highly shared formed a cluster that was likely a sequencing artifact.

PCR involved 60 Vbeta and 13 Jbeta primers. Repertoires were generated with immunoSEQ multiplex PCR, while TCRdb's copy carries only in-frame clones and drops some. Of 130,000 to 150,000 clones listed, roughly four fifths are singletons. Only a few counts were recorded for this clone. The antigen is unknown. CDR3 length equals 11 residues. Germline assignment: CDR1 SNHLY and CDR2 FYNNEI. V lost 6 bases and J lost 3, with 3 bases in between. Sequenced sample: PBMCs. The rearrangement links TRBV2 to TRBJ1-5, with no clear D. This TCR derives from a man aged 40-49 years in good health and CMV-seropositive. The CDR3 bases are TGTGCCAGCAGGTACAATCAGCCCCAGCATTTT. Its protein is CASRYNQPQHF.